Listed below are T cell receptor beta chains from one sample, sequenced in a study of T cell repertoires in cytomegalovirus infection. TCRdb called the reads again in MiXCR, with one record for every CDR3 protein. The sample gives roughly 280,000 distinct CDR3 sequences, roughly an eighth of which show up once; roughly 9.7% is in the top ten. The sample was PBMCs. The receptors were gathered from a human donor in good health (CMV status not recorded). Some clones in this sample may be carry-over from other donors' samples. Each CDR3 is given with its conserved first and last residue. D genes are given only for firm matches. Some rows mark clone size as missing; the rest say once, few, many or name a class of expanded clone.

TRBJ2-3 many TRBV19 . TGTGCCAGTAGGGTCTCCGCCTCCACAGATACGCAGTATTTT CASRVSASTDTQYF
TRBJ1-1 few TRBV20-1 TRBD1 TGCAGTGCTAGAGACCTGACAGGGGGCATCCCACGTGAAGCTTTCTTT CSARDLTGGIPREAFF
TRBJ1-4 few TRBV18 . TGTGCCAGCTCACCCTCCCCGAGGAGTCCAGTTGAAAAACTGTTTTTT CASSPSPRSPVEKLFF
TRBJ1-1 many TRBV7-9 . TGTGCCAGCAGCTTAGCTGTTTGGCACGACTCTGAAGCTTTCTTT CASSLAVWHDSEAFF
TRBJ1-2 . TRBV9 . TGTTCCAGCAGCGTAGGGAACTATGGCTACACCTTC CSSSVGNYGYTF
TRBJ1-6 many TRBV7-9 . TGTGCCAGCAGCCCCCAGCCCCCCAATTCACCCCTCCACTTT CASSPQPPNSPLHF
TRBJ1-2 many TRBV29-1 . TGCAGCGTGGGCCCCCGGGACAACCCTAACTATGGCTACACCTTC CSVGPRDNPNYGYTF
TRBJ1-5 many TRBV7-2 . TGTGCCAGCAGCAACTCAGCTCGGGTCGCGGCCCAGCATTTT CASSNSARVAAQHF
TRBJ2-5 few TRBV5-4 . TGTGCCAGCAGCTTGGAGGGTGGCCAAGAGACCCAGTACTTC CASSLEGGQETQYF
TRBJ1-3 . TRBV12-3/TRBV12-4 TRBD1 TGTGCCAGCAGCTCCGGACAGGGACCAGGAAACACCATATATTTT CASSSGQGPGNTIYF
TRBJ2-1 many TRBV7-8 . TGTGCCAGCAGCTTATTCTCTAGTCGCAATGAGCAGTTCTTC CASSLFSSRNEQFF
TRBJ2-7 . TRBV5-4 TRBD1 TGTGCCAACAGCCCCCTGACAGGGAGCGAGCAGTACTTC CANSPLTGSEQYF
TRBJ2-7 . TRBV11-2 . TGTGCCAGCTGTGTAAGGGTTTCCTACGAGCAGTACTTC CASCVRVSYEQYF
TRBJ1-1 many TRBV6-1 . TGTGCCAGCATTCCCTTCATGAACACTGAAGCTTTCTTT CASIPFMNTEAFF
TRBJ1-1 many TRBV29-1 . TGCAGCGTTGAAGGGCGGCTGAACACTGAAGCTTTCTTT CSVEGRLNTEAFF
TRBJ2-7 many TRBV28 . TGTGCCAGCAGTTTAGCCCAGGGTGAGCAGTACTTC CASSLAQGEQYF
TRBJ1-1 . TRBV29-1 . TGCAGCGTTGAGAACCCTTTTGACAGACCTAAAGCTTTCTTT CSVENPFDRPKAFF
TRBJ2-7 many TRBV7-2 . TGTGCCAGCAGCTTAGCGAGTAGCGGAGGGAAGGGATACGAGCAGTACTTC CASSLASSGGKGYEQYF
TRBJ1-2 many TRBV12-5 . TGTGCTAGTGGAGGTCGTGGGACCTCCTATGGCTACACCTTC CASGGRGTSYGYTF
TRBJ2-7 . TRBV28 TRBD2 TGTGCCAGCTCGAGCCTAGGGACTAGCACCTACGAGCAGTACTTC CASSSLGTSTYEQYF
TRBJ2-3 few TRBV11-3 . TGTGCCAGCAGCCCCTCGGGCCGAAGGAACGATACGCAGTATTTT CASSPSGRRNDTQYF
TRBJ1-1 many TRBV5-1 . TGCGCCAGCAGCCAACAAGAGAGGAACACTGAAGCTTTCTTT CASSQQERNTEAFF
TRBJ2-7 few TRBV6-6 . TGTGCCAGCAGTTACATCGGGGTGGCCTACGAGCAGTACTTC CASSYIGVAYEQYF
TRBJ1-4 many TRBV4-1 . TGCGCCAGCAGTTTTGGTGGGACACCCAATGAAAAACTGTTTTTT CASSFGGTPNEKLFF
TRBJ2-1 many TRBV28 TRBD1 TGTGCCAGCAGTACCGGGACAGCTAATGCCTACAATGAGCAGTTCTTC CASSTGTANAYNEQFF
TRBJ2-2 . TRBV4-2 . TGTGCCAGCAGAGCCGTACTATTGAACACCGGGGAGCTGTTTTTT CASRAVLLNTGELFF
TRBJ2-7 . TRBV12-3/TRBV12-4 . TGTGCCACCCTAACAGGGAACGAGCAGTACTTC CATLTGNEQYF
TRBJ2-2 few TRBV7-3 TRBD2 TGTGCCAGCAGCCTTAGCGGGGGTGGCACCGGGGAGCTGTTTTTT CASSLSGGGTGELFF
TRBJ1-5 . TRBV2 . TGTGCCAGCATGGGAGCCGGGGGCAATCAGCCCCAGCATTTT CASMGAGGNQPQHF
TRBJ2-7 many TRBV20-1 . TGCAGTGCTAGTCCTTCTTCCTACGAGCAGTACTTC CSASPSSYEQYF
TRBJ1-1 many TRBV20-1 TRBD1 TGCAGTGCTCCTACAGGGGCGAGGACTGAAGCTTTCTTT CSAPTGARTEAFF
TRBJ2-6 . TRBV20-1 TRBD2 TGCAGTGCGCGGACTAGCGAACCCTCTGGGGCCAACGTCCTGACTTTC CSARTSEPSGANVLTF
TRBJ1-5 few TRBV6-2/TRBV6-3 . TGTGCCAGCAGCCGAGGGACCAAAGATAGCAATCAGCCCCAGCATTTT CASSRGTKDSNQPQHF
TRBJ2-1 many TRBV28 . TGTGCCAGCAGTGCGACAGGTCCCAGCTCCTACAATGAGCAGTTCTTC CASSATGPSSYNEQFF
TRBJ1-1 . TRBV7-3 . TGTGCCAGCAGCTTAAGACCGGGGGCGAACACTGAAGCTTTCTTT CASSLRPGANTEAFF
TRBJ2-1 large TRBV7-2 TRBD2 TGTGCCAGCAGCTTAGGCCTAGCGGGGGGGAATGAGCAGTTCTTC CASSLGLAGGNEQFF
TRBJ2-5 few TRBV14 TRBD1 TGTGCCAGCAGCCAAGGGGACAGGGGACAGGAGACCCAGTACTTC CASSQGDRGQETQYF
TRBJ2-5 many TRBV7-2 TRBD2 TGTGCCAGCAGCTCGACGGGACTAGCGGGGCGAGAGACCCAGTACTTC CASSSTGLAGRETQYF
TRBJ2-7 . TRBV20-1 TRBD2 TGCAGTGCGGTACTAGCGGGGGGCCTGATCGAGCAGTACTTC CSAVLAGGLIEQYF
TRBJ2-6 few TRBV4-3 . TGCGCCAGCAGCAGAGCGGGACAGTTCTCTGGGGCCAACGTCCTGACTTTC CASSRAGQFSGANVLTF
TRBJ2-1 . TRBV20-1 TRBD1 TGCAGTGCTAGAGATCGACAGGGTGGGGGTGAGCAGTTCTTC CSARDRQGGGEQFF
TRBJ1-6 few TRBV20-1 . TGCAGTGCTAGGGGGGGCCAGCTCTATAATTCACCCCTCCACTTT CSARGGQLYNSPLHF
TRBJ1-3 . TRBV29-1 . TGCAGCGCCAGGGAAGGAAACACCATATATTTT CSAREGNTIYF
TRBJ2-6 many TRBV7-3 . TGTGCCAGCTCGATTGCTGGGGCCAACGTCCTGACTTTC CASSIAGANVLTF
TRBJ1-6 few TRBV7-9 . TGTGCCAGCAGCTTAGGGGACCATTATAATTCACCCCTCCACTTT CASSLGDHYNSPLHF